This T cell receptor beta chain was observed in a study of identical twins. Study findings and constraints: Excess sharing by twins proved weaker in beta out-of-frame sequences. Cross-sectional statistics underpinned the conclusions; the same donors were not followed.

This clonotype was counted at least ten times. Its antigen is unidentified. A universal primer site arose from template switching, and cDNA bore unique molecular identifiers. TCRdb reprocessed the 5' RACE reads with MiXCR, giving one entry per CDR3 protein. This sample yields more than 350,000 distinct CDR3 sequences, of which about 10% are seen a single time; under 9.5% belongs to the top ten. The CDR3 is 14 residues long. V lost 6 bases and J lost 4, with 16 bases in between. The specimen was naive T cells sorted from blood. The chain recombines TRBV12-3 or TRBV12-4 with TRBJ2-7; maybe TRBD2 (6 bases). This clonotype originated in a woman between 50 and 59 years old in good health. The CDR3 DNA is TGTGCCAGCAGGCCGAGTGGGCGGGGTTACGAGCAGTACTTC. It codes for CASRPSGRGYEQYF.